This T cell receptor beta chain came from a study of T cell responses to AZD1222 COVID-19 vaccine. Assay used: immunoSEQ multiplex PCR; TCRdb lists only in-frame clones, some missing. Of some 150,000 clones listed, just over 90% are singletons. About this clone: Its antigen is not known.

General observations from the study: There were vaccine-associated CD4 TCRs across spike, dominant at 160-218 and 743-854.

There are 12 residues in the CDR3. CDR1 LGHDT and CDR2 YNNKEL come from the germline V gene (reference sequence). V was pared by 1 base and J by 6 bases, with 6 bases between. The chain couples TRBV3-1 (or the pseudogene TRBV3-2) to TRBJ1-1; no clear D gene. The specimen comprised peripheral blood, sampled 28 days after the second AZD1222 dose. The TCR was taken from an adult who received the AZD1222 COVID-19 vaccine. CDR3 in amino acids: CASSQGYAEAFF. In DNA form, the CDR3 reads TGTGCCAGCAGCCAAGGATATGCTGAAGCTTTCTTT.